These T cell receptor beta chains were read from a single sample in a study of a mutant IDH1 vaccine in newly diagnosed glioma. The data were produced by immunoSEQ multiplex PCR, yet TCRdb's version contains in-frame clones alone and is incomplete. The table includes tens of thousands of clones, about four fifths detected once. Their specific antigens are unknown. The sequences come from PBMCs, collected from a glioma patient whose treatment included an IDH1 peptide vaccine. Every receptor here comes from a man aged 35-49 years with glioma. Each CDR3 is given with its conserved first and last residue.

TRBJ1-1,TRBV19,CASSIESGTGNTEAFF
TRBJ2-7,TRBV6-6,CASSYLGLVEQYF
TRBJ1-2,TRBV9,CASSAAHSLNYGYTF
TRBJ1-1,TRBV6-5,CASSPTGKAFF
TRBJ2-7,TRBV6-7,CGNGGGGYEQYF
TRBJ1-2,TRBV2,CASSVGGRANNYGYTF
TRBJ2-2,TRBV4-2,CASSQDQLDSNTGELFF
TRBJ2-1,TRBV7-9,CASTSGNEQFF
TRBJ1-2,TRBV2,CATSRTGDGYTF
TRBJ2-2,TRBV5-4,CASSPAAGGPFEGELFF
TRBJ1-1,TRBV2,CASTGLENAEAFF
TRBJ2-5,TRBV5-1,CASSLAGQVQETQYF
TRBJ1-3,TRBV19,CASTRGGSGNTIYF
TRBJ2-5,TRBV14,CASSQYEATQYF
TRBJ1-2,TRBV10-1,CASSESRTGGFGYTF
TRBJ1-1,TRBV19,CASSILFRGGQDTEAFF
TRBJ2-3,TRBV29-1,CSVMLGSTDTQYF
TRBJ1-2,TRBV6-5,CASSPPETGVYGYTF
TRBJ2-2,TRBV9,CASSVALSRQGDGELFF
TRBJ1-5,TRBV18,CASSPVGGPNQPQHF
TRBJ2-7,TRBV6-5,CASRLGQTYEQYF
TRBJ2-3,TRBV9,CASSPRGTDTQYF
TRBJ2-2,TRBV7-9,CASSLVGTGHNTGELFF
TRBJ2-1,TRBV5-1,CASSLSLAGDNEQFF
TRBJ1-4,TRBV9,CASSPWDRDNEKLFF
TRBJ1-2,TRBV6-5,CASSYSGGASGYGYTF
TRBJ2-1,TRBV4-1,CASSHPVGDNEQFF
TRBJ1-5,TRBV19,CASMGVNSNQPQHF
TRBJ2-3,TRBV13,CASSFRDYPGDTQYF
TRBJ1-5,TRBV7-2,CASSLGQPQHF
TRBJ2-3,TRBV6-6,CASRSTDTQYF
TRBJ1-1,TRBV6-5,CASSYYNSGTTEAFF
TRBJ2-1,TRBV6-5,CASSYDWRGDNEQFF
TRBJ1-5,TRBV6-1,CASSEVGGGPNQPQHF
TRBJ1-6,TRBV25-1,CASSETDGIDSPLHF
TRBJ2-1,TRBV4-1,CASSQDNNEQFF
TRBJ2-7,TRBV21-1,CASSNSKGEQYF
TRBJ2-7,TRBV6-5,CASSPSGTGRGEQYF
TRBJ2-3,TRBV5-6,CASSLLGADTQYF
TRBJ1-2,TRBV7-9,CASSRTGANYGYTF
TRBJ1-3,TRBV4-1,CASSQETGGGNTIYF
TRBJ1-2,TRBV2,CASTDRATLNYGYTF
TRBJ1-2,TRBV14,CASSHGHYNGYTF
TRBJ2-1,TRBV2,CASSAINEQFF
TRBJ1-2,TRBV5-5,CASSLGSLYGYTF
TRBJ2-1,TRBV4-1,CASSQVGQGPNEQFF
TRBJ1-4,TRBV5-1,CASSLAAGAGEKLFF
TRBJ2-1,TRBV5-4,CASSLDLAGGNNEQFF
TRBJ2-7,TRBV18,CASSPLSTGVDPYEQYF
TRBJ1-2,TRBV7-2,CASSVGPDYGYTF
TRBJ2-1,TRBV30,CAWSRKGSNEQFF
TRBJ2-7,TRBV7-9,CASRETVGREQYF
TRBJ1-2,TRBV5-6,CASSTGQGRGGYTF
TRBJ1-5,TRBV7-8,CASSFAGGDQPQHF
TRBJ1-1,TRBV6-6,CASSRDSSMNTEAFF
TRBJ2-7,TRBV5-1,CASAGPGSEQYF
TRBJ2-5,TRBV4-1,CASSQGPPLVPETQYF